These 14 T cell receptor beta chains originate from one sample sequenced in a study of cytomegalovirus exposure and HLA in healthy donors. The PCR used 60 Vbeta and 13 Jbeta primers. Measured with immunoSEQ multiplex PCR; TCRdb has only the in-frame clones, and not every one. The repertoire holds about 190,000 clones, with roughly four fifths as singletons. The sample was PBMCs. The receptors shown here come from a man between 45 and 60 years old in good health and CMV-seronegative.

The count of this clone is one. V is TRBV11-3 and J is TRBJ2-2; 7 bases are a match to TRBD1. Germline trimming cut 3 bases from V and 7 bases from J; bases unmatched to any gene: 5. The germline gives CDR1 SGHNT, CDR2 YENEEA. This CDR3 spans 14 amino acids. The CDR3, as DNA: TGTGCCAGCAGCTTTACAGGGGCTCGCGGGGAGCTGTTTTTT. Amino acids: CASSFTGARGELFF.

This chain connects TRBV30 to TRBJ2-1; TRBD1 might be the D (6 bases). The CDR3 is made up of 15 amino acids. Trimming pared 0 bases from V and 2 bases from J, leaving 11 bases between. CDR1 is GTSNPN and CDR2 is SVGIG in the germline V gene (reference sequence). The CDR3 region has the DNA TGTGCCTGGAGTGTGCATGAGGGGGCCTACAATGAGCAGTTCTTC. Amino acids: CAWSVHEGAYNEQFF.

This rearrangement joins TRBV6-5 to TRBJ1-3; 7 nucleotides match TRBD1. Germline loops: CDR1 MNHEY, CDR2 SVGAGI. The ends lost 6 bases at V and 3 bases at J; junction bases unmatched: 8. CDR3 length: 15 residues. Written as DNA, the CDR3 is TGTGCCAGCAGACCCCGACAGGGTAGTGGAAACACCATATATTTT. This translates into CASRPRQGSGNTIYF.

V and J are TRBV7-9 and TRBJ2-6, with TRBD2 as a possible D gene (6 bases). CDR3 length: 16 amino acids. Germline lookup yields CDR1 SEHNR and CDR2 FQNEAQ (reference sequence). Trimming removed 6 bases at V and 1 base at J, with 13 bases between. The CDR3 loop is CASRVGGISGANVLTF. The CDR3 bases are TGTGCCAGCAGGGTTGGGGGGATATCTGGGGCCAACGTCCTGACTTTC.

The J gene is TRBJ1-2, the V gene TRBV5-4; 8 nucleotides match TRBD1. The junction had 7 bases not matched to a gene; V was cut back by 2 bases and J by 13 bases. CDR3 length: 12 residues. CDR1 SGHNT and CDR2 YYREEE come from the germline V gene (reference sequence). CDR3 protein: CASSLETGAGTF. CDR3 sequence (DNA): TGTGCCAGCAGCTTAGAGACAGGGGCTGGCACCTTC.

Points on this clone: At the DNA level, this CDR3 is encoded by other sequences in the same sample as well. The J gene is TRBJ2-5, the V gene TRBV7-2, with 10 bases that match TRBD1. CDR3 size: 13 residues. Germline V gives CDR1 SGHTA, CDR2 FQGNSA. J was trimmed by 5 bases and V by 4 bases; bases with no gene match: 1. The CDR3 DNA follows: TGTGCCAGCAGCTCGGACAGGGGGGAGACCCAGTACTTC. Amino acid sequence: CASSSDRGETQYF.

The genes are TRBV6-4 and TRBJ2-3, with 13 bases lining up with TRBD2. The germline V gene encodes CDR1 MRHNA and CDR2 SNTAGT. V lost 0 bases and J lost 4; bases outside the gene matches: 4. This CDR3 has 17 residues. The CDR3: CASSDSGLAGVADTQYF. The CDR3 coding sequence is TGTGCCAGCAGTGACTCAGGACTAGCGGGAGTAGCAGATACGCAGTATTTT.

This chain links TRBV5-1 with TRBJ2-3; 9 nucleotides line up with TRBD2. V was clipped by 0 bases and J by 1 base; unmatched bases: 3. CDR1 and CDR2 (germline): SGHRS, YFSETQ. The CDR3 contains 16 residues. In DNA, the CDR3 is TGCGCCAGCAGCTTGGGGGAGCGGGGGGGCACAGATACGCAGTATTTT. Residues: CASSLGERGGTDTQYF.

This clone was observed a single time. The J gene is TRBJ2-7, the V gene TRBV19, with 7 bases that match TRBD1. Germline V CDR1 and CDR2: LNHDA, SQIVND (reference sequence). V shed 8 bases and J 1 base; nucleotides not matched to a gene: 5. The CDR3 runs to 13 residues. CDR3 residues: CASGDSGSYEQYF. Here the CDR3 DNA reads TGTGCCAGTGGGGACAGTGGGTCCTACGAGCAGTACTTC. The full variable domain, in which reference TRBV19 and TRBJ2-7 provide the parts outside the CDR3, is DGGITQSPKYLFRKEGQNVTLSCEQNLNHDAMYWYRQDPGQGLRLIYYSQIVNDFQKGDIAEGYSVSREKKESFPLTVTSAQKNPTAFYLCASGDSGSYEQYFGPGTRLTVT.

V gene TRBV11-2 combines with J gene TRBJ2-7; tentatively, D is TRBD2 (6 bases). Germline V gene data show CDR1 as SGHAT and CDR2 as FQNNGV. There are 16 residues in the CDR3. Trimming stripped 4 bases from V and 3 bases from J, with 19 bases between. CDR3 DNA sequence: TGTGCCAGCAGCTATGGATTAGGGACTTCTCTCTACGAGCAGTACTTC. Translated: CASSYGLGTSLYEQYF. The full variable domain, with the rest looked up from reference TRBV11-2 and TRBJ2-7, is EAGVAQSPRYKIIEKRQSVAFWCNPISGHATLYWYQQILGQGPKLLIQFQNNGVVDDSQLPKDRFSAERLKGVDSTLKIQPAKLEDSAVYLCASSYGLGTSLYEQYFGPGTRLTVT.

This clone was seen a handful of times. The chain employs TRBV7-8 and TRBJ1-2, with 10 bases identical to TRBD1. V lost 3 bases and J lost 2; bases outside the gene matches: 6. CDR3 length: 16 residues. Germline CDR1 and CDR2: SGHVS and FQNEAQ. Written as DNA, the CDR3 is TGTGCCAGCAGCTTCCGCACGACAGGGGGCAACTATGGCTACACCTTC. Translation gives CASSFRTTGGNYGYTF.

The chain employs TRBV7-2 and TRBJ2-3; D is unclear. This CDR3 has 12 residues. V lost 2 bases, J lost 6 bases, and 6 bases lay in between. Per germline, CDR1 SGHTA and CDR2 FQGNSA. CDR3 region: CASSLLRDTQYF. CDR3 sequence (DNA): TGTGCCAGCAGCTTACTACGGGATACGCAGTATTTT.

This clone was counted a single time. V and J are TRBV6-5 and TRBJ1-4, with TRBD1 as a possible D gene (5 bases). Germline V CDR1 and CDR2: MNHEY, SVGAGI. With 2 bases removed from V and 2 bases from J, the gap between germline ends came to 6 bases. The CDR3 has 14 amino acids. The CDR3: CASSYGGTNEKLFF. In DNA, the CDR3 is TGTGCCAGCAGTTACGGGGGGACTAATGAAAAACTGTTTTTT.

The gene calls are TRBV11-3 and TRBJ2-5; D ambiguous. Trimming took 2 bases from V and 5 from J, leaving 9 bases between them. The CDR3 contains 13 residues. Germline V gives CDR1 SGHNT, CDR2 YENEEA. The chain's CDR3 is CASSLHQLETQYF. The CDR3 bases are TGTGCCAGCAGCTTACACCAGTTGGAGACCCAGTACTTC.